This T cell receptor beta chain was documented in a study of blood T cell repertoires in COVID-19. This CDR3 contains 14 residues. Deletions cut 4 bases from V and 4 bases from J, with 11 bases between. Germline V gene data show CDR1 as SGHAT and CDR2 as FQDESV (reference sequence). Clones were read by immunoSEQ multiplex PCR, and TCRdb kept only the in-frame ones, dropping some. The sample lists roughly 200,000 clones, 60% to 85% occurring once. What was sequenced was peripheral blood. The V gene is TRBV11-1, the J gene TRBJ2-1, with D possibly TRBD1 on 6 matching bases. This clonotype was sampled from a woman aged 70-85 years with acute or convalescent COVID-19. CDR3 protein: CASSYRVGYNEQFF. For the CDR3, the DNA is TGTGCCAGCAGCTACAGGGTCGGGTACAATGAGCAGTTCTTC.